This entry is about one T cell receptor (beta chain). Its antigen is unidentified. This sample stems from a study of blood T cells in healthy people across ages. General study results and limits: Across the age range, TCR beta diversity per million T cells fell in a roughly linear way. CMV infection status of these donors was not known.

The use of a sample-barcoded 5' primer and a J-beta primer mix characterized a second PCR of roughly 6 to 11 cycles. TCRdb reprocessed the 5' RACE reads via MiXCR and lists one record per CDR3 protein. Of some 730,000 distinct CDR3 sequences listed, about 20% are singletons. Every sample yielded at least 6 million isolated PBMCs. The sequenced material came from blood. The receptor comes from an older man in good health.

CDR3 DNA sequence: TGCGCCAGCAGCTTGAGGACAGGGGAGGCCCAGTACTTC. Amino acids: CASSLRTGEAQYF. This chain joins TRBV5-1 and TRBJ2-5; 9 nucleotides line up with TRBD1. V shed 1 base and J 9 bases; nucleotides not matched to a gene: 4. This CDR3 is built from 13 residues. Per the germline V gene, CDR1 is SGHRS and CDR2 is YFSETQ.